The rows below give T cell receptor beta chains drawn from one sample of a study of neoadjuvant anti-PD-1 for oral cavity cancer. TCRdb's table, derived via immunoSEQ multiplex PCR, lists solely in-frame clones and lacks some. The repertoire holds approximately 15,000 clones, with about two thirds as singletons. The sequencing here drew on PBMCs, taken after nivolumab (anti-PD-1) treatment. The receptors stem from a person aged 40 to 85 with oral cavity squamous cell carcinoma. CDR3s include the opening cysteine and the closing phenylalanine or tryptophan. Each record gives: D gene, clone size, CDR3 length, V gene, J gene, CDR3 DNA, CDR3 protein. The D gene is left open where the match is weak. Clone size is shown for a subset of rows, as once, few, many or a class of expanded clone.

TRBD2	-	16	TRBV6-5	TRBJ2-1	TGTGCCAGCAGTTACCCCACTAGCGGGAGGGGGAATGAGCAGTTCTTC	CASSYPTSGRGNEQFF
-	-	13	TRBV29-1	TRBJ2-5	TGCAGCGTTGAAAGGACAGCCCAAGAGACCCAGTACTTC	CSVERTAQETQYF
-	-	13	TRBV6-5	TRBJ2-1	TGTGCCAGCAGTTCCGGGCGGTACAATGAGCAGTTCTTC	CASSSGRYNEQFF
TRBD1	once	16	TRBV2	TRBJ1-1	TGTGCCAGCAGTGAACGGCCAGGGGGCCTTTGGACTGAAGCTTTCTTT	CASSERPGGLWTEAFF
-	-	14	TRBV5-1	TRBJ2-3	TGCGCCAGCAGCCCCGTGGGAGGCACAGATACGCAGTATTTT	CASSPVGGTDTQYF
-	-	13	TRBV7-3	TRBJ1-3	TGTGCCAGCAGCGACCCCGGTGGAAACACCATATATTTT	CASSDPGGNTIYF
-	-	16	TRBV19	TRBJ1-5	TGTGCCAGTAGGCCATTACAGCCAGACTTTAATCAGCCCCAGCATTTT	CASRPLQPDFNQPQHF
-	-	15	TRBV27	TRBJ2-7	TGTGCCAGCAGTTCCTGGGGGGGCCTCTCCTACGAGCAGTACTTC	CASSSWGGLSYEQYF
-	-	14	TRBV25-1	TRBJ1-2	TGTGCCAGCAGTGAATCCGCAGGCTCATATGGCTACACCTTC	CASSESAGSYGYTF
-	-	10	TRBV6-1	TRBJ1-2	TGTGCCAGCACTGAAATTGGCTACACCTTC	CASTEIGYTF
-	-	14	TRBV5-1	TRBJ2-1	TGCGCCAGCAGCTTGGGTGGGGGATACAATGAGCAGTTCTTC	CASSLGGGYNEQFF
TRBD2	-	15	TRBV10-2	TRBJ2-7	TGCGCCAGCAGTGACCCTAGCGGCCGCTCCTACGAGCAGTACTTC	CASSDPSGRSYEQYF
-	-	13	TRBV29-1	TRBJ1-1	TGCAGCGCTTACTCCGGAGGGCTCACTGAAGCTTTCTTT	CSAYSGGLTEAFF
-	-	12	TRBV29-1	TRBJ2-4	TGCAGCGTAGAAGAAGATCCAAACATTCAGTACTTC	CSVEEDPNIQYF
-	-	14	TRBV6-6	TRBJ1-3	TGTGCCAGCAGTTCACCAGGGGACGGAAACACCATATATTTT	CASSSPGDGNTIYF
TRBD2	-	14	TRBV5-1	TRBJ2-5	TGCGCCAGCAGCTTGTCCGCGGGGGGGGAGACCCAGTACTTC	CASSLSAGGETQYF
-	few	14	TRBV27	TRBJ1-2	TGTGCCAGCAGTTTCGACAGAGATAACTATGGCTACACCTTC	CASSFDRDNYGYTF
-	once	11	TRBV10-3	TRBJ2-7	TGTGCCATCAGTGAGTCCACGGAGCAGTACTTC	CAISESTEQYF
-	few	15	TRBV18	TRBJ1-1	TGTGCCAGCTCACCAGGGAGAGACATGAACACTGAAGCTTTCTTT	CASSPGRDMNTEAFF
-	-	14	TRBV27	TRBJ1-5	TGTGCCAGCAGTGACAGCTCTAGCAATCAGCCCCAGCATTTT	CASSDSSSNQPQHF
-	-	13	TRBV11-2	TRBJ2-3	TGTGCCAGCAGCTTAAGGGGGAAAGATACGCAGTATTTT	CASSLRGKDTQYF
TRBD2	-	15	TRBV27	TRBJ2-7	TGTGCCAGCAGTTTATCTGGACTAGCGGGAGGAGAGCAGTACTTC	CASSLSGLAGGEQYF
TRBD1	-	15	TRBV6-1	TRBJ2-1	TGTGCCAGCAGCGGGGGACAGGGTATTGTCCATGAGCAGTTCTTC	CASSGGQGIVHEQFF
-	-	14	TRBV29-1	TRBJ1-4	TGCAGCGTTGCTTTGGAGGGGTTTTGGGAAAAACTGTTTTTT	CSVALEGFWEKLFF
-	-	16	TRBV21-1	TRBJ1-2	TGTGCCAGCAGCAAGGATTACAGGGGCTACCGGAGTGGCTACACCTTC	CASSKDYRGYRSGYTF
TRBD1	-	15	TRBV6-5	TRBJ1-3	TGTGCCAGCAGCCGGACAGGGGGCGATGGAAACACCATATATTTT	CASSRTGGDGNTIYF
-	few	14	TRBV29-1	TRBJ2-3	TGCAGCGTTGAGGACGGGATAAAGCCAGATACGCAGTATTTT	CSVEDGIKPDTQYF
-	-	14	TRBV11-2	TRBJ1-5	TGTGCCAGCACCGAGCAGGAAGGCAATCAGCCCCAGCATTTT	CASTEQEGNQPQHF
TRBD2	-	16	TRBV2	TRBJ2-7	TGTGCCAGCAGCGTACTTAGCGGGAGGGCGAGCTACGAGCAGTACTTC	CASSVLSGRASYEQYF
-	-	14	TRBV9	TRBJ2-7	TGTGCCAGCAGCGTAGCGTACAACTCCTACGAGCAGTACTTC	CASSVAYNSYEQYF
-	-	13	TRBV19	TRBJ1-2	TGTGCCAGTACCCCCGGGGCTGTCTATGGCTACACCTTC	CASTPGAVYGYTF
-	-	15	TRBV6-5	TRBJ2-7	TGTGCCAGCAGCCCAGGACACCCGATGTACTACGAGCAGTACTTC	CASSPGHPMYYEQYF
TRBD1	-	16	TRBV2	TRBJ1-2	TGTGCCAGCAGTGAATATAGGACAGGGGGCATCTATGGCTACACCTTC	CASSEYRTGGIYGYTF
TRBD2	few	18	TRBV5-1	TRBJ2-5	TGCGCCAGCAGCGATCAGCGGGGCCCAGGCTCCCTACAAGAGACCCAGTACTTC	CASSDQRGPGSLQETQYF
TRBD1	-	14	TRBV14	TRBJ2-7	TGTGCCAGCAGCGTTACAGGGGTTATAGGCGAGCAGTACTTC	CASSVTGVIGEQYF
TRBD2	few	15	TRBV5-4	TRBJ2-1	TGTGCCAGCAGCTCTACTAGCGGGAGAGTCGATGAGCAGTTCTTC	CASSSTSGRVDEQFF
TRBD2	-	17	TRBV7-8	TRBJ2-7	TGTGCCAGCAGCCTTCGACTAGCGGGAGGGCCGGGAAACGAGCAGTACTTC	CASSLRLAGGPGNEQYF
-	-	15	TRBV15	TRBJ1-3	TGTGCCACCAGCAGGGATACAGGGTACGGAAACACCATATATTTT	CATSRDTGYGNTIYF
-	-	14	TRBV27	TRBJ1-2	TGTGCCAGCAGTTTATCGTTAGGGGGGGGTGGCTACACCTTC	CASSLSLGGGGYTF
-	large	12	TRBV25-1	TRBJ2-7	TGTGCCAGCACCGGGACCACCTACGAGCAGTACTTC	CASTGTTYEQYF
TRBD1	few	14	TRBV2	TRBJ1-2	TGTGCCAGCAGTGAAACGAGGGGGCCCGACGGCTACACCTTC	CASSETRGPDGYTF
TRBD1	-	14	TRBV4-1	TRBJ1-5	TGCGCCAGCAGCCAGTGGGACAGGGAACAGCCCCAGCATTTT	CASSQWDREQPQHF
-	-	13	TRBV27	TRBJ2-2	TGTGCCAGCAGTGACAGAGACACCGGGGAGCTGTTTTTT	CASSDRDTGELFF
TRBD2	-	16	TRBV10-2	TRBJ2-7	TGCGCCAGCAGTGAGTCGTTAGCGGGAGGATCCTACGAGCAGTACTTC	CASSESLAGGSYEQYF
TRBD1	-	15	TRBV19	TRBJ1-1	TGTGCCAGTAGTCGACAGGGTTGGTCGAACACTGAAGCTTTCTTT	CASSRQGWSNTEAFF